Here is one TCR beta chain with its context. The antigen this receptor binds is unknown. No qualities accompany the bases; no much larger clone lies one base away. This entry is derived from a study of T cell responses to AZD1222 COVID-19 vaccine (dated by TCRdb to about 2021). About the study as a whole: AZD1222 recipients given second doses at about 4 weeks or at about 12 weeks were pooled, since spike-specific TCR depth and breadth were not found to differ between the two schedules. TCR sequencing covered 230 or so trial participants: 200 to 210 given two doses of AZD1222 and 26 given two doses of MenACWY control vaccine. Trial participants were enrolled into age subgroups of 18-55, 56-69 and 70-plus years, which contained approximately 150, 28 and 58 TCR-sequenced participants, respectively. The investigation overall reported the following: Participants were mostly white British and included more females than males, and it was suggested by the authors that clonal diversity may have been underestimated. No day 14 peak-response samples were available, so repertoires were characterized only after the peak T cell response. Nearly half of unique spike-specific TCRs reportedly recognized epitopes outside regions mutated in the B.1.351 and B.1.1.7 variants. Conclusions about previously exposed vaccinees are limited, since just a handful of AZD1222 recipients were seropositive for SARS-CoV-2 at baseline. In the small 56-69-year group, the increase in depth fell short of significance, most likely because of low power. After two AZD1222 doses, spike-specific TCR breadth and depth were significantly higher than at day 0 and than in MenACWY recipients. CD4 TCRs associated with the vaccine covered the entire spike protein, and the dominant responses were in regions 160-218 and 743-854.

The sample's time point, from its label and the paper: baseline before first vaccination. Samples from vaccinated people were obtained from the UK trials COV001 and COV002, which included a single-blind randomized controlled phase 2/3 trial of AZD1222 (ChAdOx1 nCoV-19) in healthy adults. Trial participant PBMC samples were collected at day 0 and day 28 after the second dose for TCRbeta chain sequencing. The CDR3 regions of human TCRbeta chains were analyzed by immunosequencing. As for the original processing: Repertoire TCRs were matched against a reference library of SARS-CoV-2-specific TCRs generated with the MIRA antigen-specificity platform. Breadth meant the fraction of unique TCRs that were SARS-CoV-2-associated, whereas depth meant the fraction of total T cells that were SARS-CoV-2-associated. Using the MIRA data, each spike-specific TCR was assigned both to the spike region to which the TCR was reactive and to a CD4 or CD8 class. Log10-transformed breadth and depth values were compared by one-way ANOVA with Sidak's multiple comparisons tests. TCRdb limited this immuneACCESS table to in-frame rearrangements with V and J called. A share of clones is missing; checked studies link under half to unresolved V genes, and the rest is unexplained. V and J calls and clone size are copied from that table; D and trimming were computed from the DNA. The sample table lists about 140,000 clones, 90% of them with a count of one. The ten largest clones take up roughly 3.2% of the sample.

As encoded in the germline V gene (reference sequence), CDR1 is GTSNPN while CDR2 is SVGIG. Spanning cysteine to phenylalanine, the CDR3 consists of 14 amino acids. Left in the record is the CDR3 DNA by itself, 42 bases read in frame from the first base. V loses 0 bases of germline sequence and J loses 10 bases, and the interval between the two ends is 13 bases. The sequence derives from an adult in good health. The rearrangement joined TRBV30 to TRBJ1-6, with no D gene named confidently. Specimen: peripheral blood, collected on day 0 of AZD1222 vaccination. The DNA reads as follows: TGTGCCTGGAGTGTTGGGCATTCTGAATCACCCCTCCACTTT. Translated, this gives CAWSVGHSESPLHF.